This T cell receptor (beta chain) comes out of a study of human T cells and chemical hapten exposure. Study-wide background: Subjects had 2% DPC placed on roughly 2 cm by roughly 2 cm of upper inner arm skin for sensitization. Each patient's scalp received weekly diphenylcyclopropenone throughout the approximately 25-week study.

TCRdb ran MiXCR on the RACE reads and lists one entry per CDR3 protein. The sample comprises 65,000 to 85,000 distinct CDR3 sequences, 12% of which are singletons, and approximately 3.7% rests with the top ten. The CDR3 sequence is 15 residues long. The germline V gene has CDR1 DFQATT and CDR2 SNEGSKA (reference sequence). V gave up 2 bases and J gave up 0 bases, with 12 bases separating them. Study results and limitations: Controls had significantly fewer large CDR3 similarity clusters than were formed by expanded TCRs.

Described time point: patch test 1, 2 weeks after DPC sensitization. Specified treatment: therapeutic diphenylcyclopropenone sensitization with weekly scalp DPC. This clonotype was recorded at least ten times. Antigen specificity is unknown. The sequencing here drew on whole blood, taken in connection with sensitization to the hapten diphenylcyclopropenone (DPC). The chain is built from TRBV20-1 and TRBJ2-3; a possible D gene is TRBD2 (5 bases). This TCR derives from an older woman with alopecia areata. Some clones in this sample may be carry-over from other donors' samples. CDR3 amino acids: CSARSPRGSTDTQYF. CDR3 DNA sequence: TGCAGTGCTAGATCACCCCGGGGTAGCACAGATACGCAGTATTTT.